This T cell receptor beta chain emerged from a study of technical replicates of blood from a few donors. V lost 0 bases and J lost 2, with 11 bases in between. CDR3 length: 15 amino acids. Germline-derived CDR1 and CDR2 are KGHSH and LQKENI. Assay: immunoSEQ multiplex PCR; the TCRdb copy retains only in-frame clones and omits some. The sample shows approximately 76,000 clones, 80% to 90% of them seen only once. The chain joins TRBV18 to TRBJ2-7, with D perhaps TRBD1 (6 bases). This TCR came from a human donor in good health. Some clones in this sample may be carry-over from other donors' samples. The sequencing input was PBMCs. CDR3 DNA: TGTGCCAGCTCACCACCTGAAGGGGGTCCCTACGAGCAGTACTTC. Translating it yields CASSPPEGGPYEQYF.